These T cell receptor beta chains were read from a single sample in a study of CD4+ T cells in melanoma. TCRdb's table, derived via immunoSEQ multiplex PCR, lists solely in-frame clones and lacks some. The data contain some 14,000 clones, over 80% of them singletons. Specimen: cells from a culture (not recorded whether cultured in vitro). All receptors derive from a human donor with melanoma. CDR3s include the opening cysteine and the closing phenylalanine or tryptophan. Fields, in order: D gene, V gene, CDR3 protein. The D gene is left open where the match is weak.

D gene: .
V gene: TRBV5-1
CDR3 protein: CASRIENSYEQYF

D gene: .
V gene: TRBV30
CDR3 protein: CAWSVQGASLNF

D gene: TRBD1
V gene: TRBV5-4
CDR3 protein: CASSSDRGLKETQYF

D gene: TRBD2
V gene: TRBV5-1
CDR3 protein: CASSWGLAVQETQYF

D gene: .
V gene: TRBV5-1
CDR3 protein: CASSLQGTDGYTF

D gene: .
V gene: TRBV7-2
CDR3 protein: CASSLGQGLDSPLHF

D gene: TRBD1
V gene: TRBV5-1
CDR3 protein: CASSKGQSNEKLFF

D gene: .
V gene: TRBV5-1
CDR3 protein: CASSLAVADSTDTQYF

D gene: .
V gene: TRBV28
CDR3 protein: CASSANGYTF

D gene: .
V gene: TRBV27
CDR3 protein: CASSRAPNMLNTEAFF

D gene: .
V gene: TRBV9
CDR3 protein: CASSRGGAQSNEQFF

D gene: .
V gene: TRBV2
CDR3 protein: CASMSNSNQPQHF

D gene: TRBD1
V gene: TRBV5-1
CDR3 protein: CASSLSGQGYQSQHF

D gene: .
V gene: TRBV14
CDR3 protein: CASSEGRSYGYTF